The 6 T cell receptor beta chains given below trace back to one sample, sequenced in a study of T-cell reconstitution after alpha-beta-depleted transplantation in children. Unique molecular identifiers were incorporated during preparation of the TCRbeta library. In TCRdb, the PCR reads were re-called with MiXCR into one record per CDR3 protein. The sample consists of 200,000 to 250,000 distinct CDR3 sequences, roughly 24% of them appearing once. The input for sequencing was PBMCs, taken before TCRalphabeta/CD19-depleted stem cell transplant. These receptors came from a girl under 10 years old with Fanconi anemia, due to receive a stem cell transplant.

The rearrangement uses TRBV29-1 and TRBJ2-2; the D gene is possibly TRBD1 (6 bases). The CDR3 totals 12 residues. Trimming took 6 bases from V and 5 from J, leaving 10 bases between them. The V gene's germline CDR1 is SQVTM and CDR2 ANQGSEA. CDR3 bases: TGCAGCGTCACAGGGAGTACCGGGGAGCTGTTTTTT. Translating gives CSVTGSTGELFF.

V is TRBV6-1 and J is TRBJ2-7; 8 bases agree with TRBD2. This CDR3 is built from 15 residues. Per germline, CDR1 MNHNS and CDR2 SASEGT. Trimming at V came to 3 bases and at J to 2 bases, leaving 6 bases not matched to a gene. The CDR3 reads CASSDRRAGAYEQYF. In DNA form, the CDR3 reads TGTGCCAGCAGTGACCGACGAGCGGGGGCCTACGAGCAGTACTTC.

The chain has TRBV19 and TRBJ2-3; tentatively, D is TRBD2 (6 bases). The V end was cut by 4 bases, the J end by 2 bases, with 16 bases between. Germline lookup yields CDR1 LNHDA and CDR2 SQIVND (reference sequence). The CDR3 contains 16 residues. DNA of the CDR3: TGTGCCAGTAGTACGCGGGACGCAGGACCCACAGATACGCAGTATTTT. This gives the protein CASSTRDAGPTDTQYF.

This clonotype was recorded many times. This chain uses TRBV6-5 with TRBJ2-5, with 10 bases fitting TRBD2. Per germline, CDR1 MNHEY and CDR2 SVGAGI. This CDR3 spans 14 amino acids. J lost 5 bases, V lost 8 bases, and 8 bases had no gene match. As DNA, the CDR3 is TGTGCCAGCTGGGGGGGACTAGCGAGCGAGACCCAGTACTTC. This sequence encodes CASWGGLASETQYF.

This clonotype was detected a few times. The chain's CDR3 is CSARTGWNTEAFF. The CDR3 nucleotides are TGCAGTGCCCGGACAGGGTGGAACACTGAAGCTTTCTTT. The gene calls are TRBV20-1 and TRBJ1-1, with 8 bases lining up with TRBD1. CDR3 length equals 13 residues. Germline CDR1 and CDR2: DFQATT and SNEGSKA (reference sequence). V gave up 6 bases and J gave up 1 base; unmatched junction bases: 4.

Ten or more counts support this clonotype. This chain uses TRBV29-1 with TRBJ2-1; TRBD1 or TRBD2 may be the D gene (5 bases each). The CDR3 is 12 amino acids. Germline V gives CDR1 SQVTM, CDR2 ANQGSEA. V shed 3 bases and J shed 6 bases, with 9 bases lying between them. The CDR3 nucleotides are TGCAGCGTTGAGGTAGGGACCAATGAGCAGTTCTTC. Encoded protein: CSVEVGTNEQFF.